The entry that follows covers one T cell receptor (beta chain) sequence. This clone was seen once. Its cognate antigen has yet to be identified. Nothing much larger sits one base from this clone, and base qualities are not available. The data originate from a study of cytomegalovirus exposure and HLA in healthy donors (dated by TCRdb to the late 2010s). Describing the broader study: An earlier analysis of approximately 640 of the donors reported about 250 Gb of sequence data and some 120 million unique TCR beta sequences from about 200 million T cells. Roughly five DR-DQ haplotypes were handled as single units for association and clustering, since linkage in the cohort was strong. All discovery cohort repertoires had been generated on a single sequencing platform. Across under 500 genotyped donors of the cohort, an average of roughly 200,000 unique TCR beta nucleotide sequences per donor were sequenced, and roughly a sixth of those sequences were non-productive. Roughly 300 gigabases of sequencing data and 70 million to 100 million unique TCR sequences were included in an early release covering several hundred HLA-typed donors. The T cell repertoires of several hundred subjects were profiled by immunosequencing and related to cytomegalovirus serostatus. Both class I and class II loci were covered by HLA typing, at four-digit resolution. To predict cytomegalovirus infection status, the study combined high-throughput TCR immunosequencing, statistical association of individual TCRs with disease status, and machine learning. The study aimed to test whether signatures of past pathogen exposure could be identified by cataloging public T cell receptors. Along with the roughly 700-subject first cohort, a separate validation cohort of over 90 different subjects was used. In the later analysis, no new phenotypic data were used to find candidate immune exposures; instead, reliance was placed on TCR beta sequences and their occurrence across donors. Alongside the repertoire data, information on donor age, sex, ethnicity and CMV serostatus was compiled. To study patterns of TCR occurrence, a later analysis re-analyzed previously published TCR beta repertoires from 500 to 850 donors and added high-resolution HLA genotyping. To decide whether each TCR beta V gene segment behaved as functional or pseudogenic, an earlier analysis of fewer than 750 of the donors relied on high-throughput TCR beta sequencing. Typing coverage differed by locus: A, B, C, DRB1 and DQB1 were typed in about 620-640 donors, DQA1 in about 500, DPA1 in around 580, and DPB1 in 400 to 490. A later genetic analysis used genome-wide SNP genotypes for about 65% of the roughly 670 donors, treating that subset as a discovery cohort. The genetic ancestry cluster associated with self-reported Caucasian donors included around four fifths of the 300 to 450 genotyped donors.

On the study overall, not on this receptor specifically: It was suggested by the authors that the approach could potentially be generalized to other disease states and immunological phenotypes. V-gene and J-gene trimming of TCR beta chains was associated with a missense DCLRE1C variant in a later genetic analysis, and the association was replicated in an independent cohort. Compared with equally common non-associated chains, HLA-associated TCR beta chains in a later analysis were more clonally expanded and had lower generation probabilities. In a later genetic analysis, fewer N-insertions in productive TCRs were reported among donors in an Asian-associated ancestry cluster than the roughly 640-donor mean. A later analysis found that TCR association rates varied across HLA loci, with DRB1 alleles showing the most associated TCRs and HLA-C alleles the fewest. The 87-base-pair reads could not distinguish some IMGT-functional V segments, including TRBV6-2 and TRBV6-3, so those segments were excluded. The presence/absence analyses assumed that sequencing depth was roughly uniform across donors, and that assumption may not be true. According to a later analysis, parvovirus B19, influenza, CMV and Epstein-Barr virus appeared linked to several top co-occurrence clusters. Because counts were too low, seventeen rarely observed V segments, including chromosome 9 orphons, were left out of the earlier analysis of a few hundred of the donors. In vitro tests confirmed that three of the cytomegalovirus-associated TCR beta chains recognize cytomegalovirus antigens. For the cohort, immune exposure information was limited to CMV serostatus. HLA typing was unavailable for some donors at each locus, so association tests used only the typed subset. The study listed 170 or so TCR beta chains as associated with cytomegalovirus. At a false discovery rate of 0.05, a later analysis linked 15,000 to 20,000 TCR beta sequences to specific HLA alleles. The cohort was sequenced for TCR beta chains only, and without alpha or paired-chain data the features that could be detected were limited. An earlier analysis of approximately 590 of the donors showed that most TCR beta V segments appeared in productive rearrangements either about 90% or about 30% of the time, which broadly matched IMGT annotations. According to a later analysis, most CMV-associated TCR beta chains appeared to be HLA-restricted, and the HLA associations seemed to be driven largely by CMV exposure. Linkage disequilibrium might explain the correlated functional status among segregating V segments, but an unknown experimental factor could not be excluded. In both the original and validation cohorts, the classifier was reported to diagnose cytomegalovirus status with high specificity and sensitivity. Strong co-occurrence of HLA alleles, especially DR and DQ, made assigning TCR associations to individual alleles difficult. A group of highly shared sequence variants was considered likely to be a technical artifact of the sequencing pipeline. A further reported finding was that TCR beta sequences accurately predicted the HLA-A and HLA-B alleles for most subjects in the first cohort. Most TCR sequences were seen in very few donors, while some public TCRs were found in many individuals.

In total, roughly 670 healthy bone marrow donors made up the cohort. At the time of sampling, every cohort member was nominally healthy, though immune exposures that went unrecorded were likely present. The donor was CMV seropositive and was included in the group of 250 to 300 seropositive cohort members. A peripheral blood sample was collected from each donor, and TCR beta sequencing was performed on peripheral blood mononuclear cells. Genomic DNA was extracted from the blood cell samples with the Qiagen DNeasy Blood Extraction Kit. CDR1 and CDR2, per the germline V gene, are SGHRS and YFSETQ. Here V drops 0 bases and J drops 8 bases, and the junction holds 8 bases not matched to any gene. The CDR3 starts with the cysteine, ends with the phenylalanine, and has 16 residues. The read is trimmed to its CDR3 DNA, 48 bases read in frame from base 1. Library method: the immunoSEQ multiplex PCR assay. For the multiplex PCR, a mixture combining 60 forward primers for TCR Vbeta segments and 13 reverse primers for TCR Jbeta segments was used. The CDR3 region of rearranged TCR beta genes was amplified from genomic DNA by a multiplex PCR assay. The amplified TCR beta libraries were sequenced on the Illumina HiSeq System as 87-base-pair reads. Per the authors' processing: A later analysis tallied tens of millions of unique TCR beta chains across the roughly 610 repertoires, and 10 million to 11 million of those chains were shared by two or more donors. To remove PCR and sequencing errors, raw reads were error-corrected and collapsed into unique sequences using a nearest-neighbor algorithm that merged closely related sequences. To assign V, D and J gene segments, CDR3 sequences were aligned to IMGT reference sequences. For a sequence to be retained, at least a six-nucleotide match to both a V gene segment and a J gene segment was required. Rearrangements were called productive when the CDR3 lacked stop codons and stayed in frame with V and J; all others were non-productive. CDR3 was defined according to IMGT convention as the region running from the second conserved V-encoded cysteine to the conserved J-encoded phenylalanine. Sequences without an unambiguous match to a single V gene segment were excluded from the earlier analysis of about 600 of the donors. An earlier analysis of over 450 of the donors classified V segments as functional when productive rearrangements were above 56.7% and as segregating when the standard deviation between donors was above 5%. A statistical classification framework was built for diagnosing cytomegalovirus status from the catalog of TCR beta chain sequences. In a later analysis, V and J genes were assigned by comparing TCR nucleotide sequences against IMGT/GENE-DB human TR gene sequences. Using the TCRdist pipeline, a later analysis assigned CDR3 sequences along with most-parsimonious VDJ recombination scenarios. In a later analysis, each TCR beta chain was defined by its CDR3 amino acid sequence together with its V-gene family, and reads without a unique V-gene family were excluded. In a later analysis, approximately 640 highly shared, low-generation-probability nucleotide sequences were removed to address suspected cross-contamination and a sequencing artifact. In a later analysis, a clonal expansion index was calculated for each public chain from normalized within-repertoire ranks of inferred template counts. In a later analysis, generation probabilities were computed with a VDJ recombination model fitted to out-of-frame rearrangements, and the resulting probabilities were checked against IGoR. Hypergeometric tests were used in a later analysis to score TCR-TCR, TCR-HLA and TCR-CMV co-occurrence, with a repertoire-size bias correction applied to the TCR pairs. In a later analysis, false discovery rates were estimated by permuting HLA or CMV assignments 20 times. In a later analysis, co-occurring TCRs were grouped with DBSCAN, and TCRdist sequence similarity was added when clustering was performed within HLA-allele-positive subsets. Repertoires with fewer than 30,000 or more than 120,000 public chains were left out of co-occurrence clustering, as were five repertoires with anomalous nucleotide sharing. The immuneACCESS repertoire file appears here via TCRdb, limited to in-frame rearrangements. These files lack a portion of the clones; in checked studies, under half of the deficit traces to unresolved V genes, and the cause of the others is not known. V and J calls and clone size are copied from that table; D and trimming were computed from the DNA. The sample records more than 80,000 clones, around three fifths of which are singletons. Approximately 16% of the sample is held by the ten biggest clonotypes.

This clonotype was sampled from a woman aged 35 to 49 in good health and CMV-seropositive. The specimen was PBMCs. The sequence joins TRBV5-1 to TRBJ1-4; 9 central nucleotides agree with TRBD1. The DNA sequence follows: TGCGCCAGCAGCTTGGCATCCGGGACAGGGCAGGAAAAACTGTTTTTT. Its translation is CASSLASGTGQEKLFF.